This T cell receptor (beta chain) was sequenced for a study of OX40 agonist ivuxolimab in advanced cancers. General study findings and limits: Mean expanded clone counts were higher in CD8+ than CD4+ T cells.

Germline V gene data show CDR1 as SNHLY and CDR2 as FYNNEI. The CDR3 covers 16 residues. V lost 7 bases to trimming and J lost 6 bases; unmatched junction nucleotides: 11. Details on this clone: As yet, its antigen is unknown.

Some clones are missing from TCRdb's copy, which holds only in-frame ones; the method was immunoSEQ multiplex PCR. The data show 100,000 to 150,000 clones, about nine tenths seen once. This TCR was recovered from an adult with an advanced solid tumor such as melanoma, head and neck, liver or kidney cancer. This chain uses TRBV2 with TRBJ1-4; 10 nucleotides match TRBD1. The sequences come from CD4+ or CD8+ T cells sorted from blood, collected in a trial of the OX40 agonist ivuxolimab. DNA of the CDR3: TGTGCCAGCAAGGAGACAGGGGGCGCGTGGTATGAAAAACTGTTTTTT. This gives the protein CASKETGGAWYEKLFF.